The present entry profiles one T cell receptor beta chain with its context. In this sample, this clone turned up a few times. Its target antigen remains unknown. No base quality values were provided; no much bigger clone lies one nucleotide off. These data come from a study of blood T cell repertoires in COVID-19 (dated by TCRdb to 2020 to 2021). In the study overall: Samples from collaborators originated in the United States, Italy and Spain and spanned both the acute and convalescent phases of COVID-19. The samples were drawn from two sources: the first 160 participants of the ongoing ImmuneRACE study, and 1,254 subjects contributed by 6 global collaborators. The repertoires were released in a freely available public database meant as a resource for research on the immune response to SARS-CoV-2. Subjects who had been exposed to COVID-19, were actively infected with it, or had recovered from it provided the deeply sampled blood TCRbeta repertoires that made up the dataset. The material from the prospective study consisted of cDNA or gDNA derived from T cells, B-cell-depleted T cells, or PBMCs. Where available, HLA class I and class II types were taken from metadata supplied by the sample provider and were not determined by assay-based typing. A de-identified subject ID, COVID-19 status, age in years and sex were almost always included in the sample metadata. Beyond this particular receptor, the publication reports: The quantity of clinical and demographic metadata differed by source and by participant and was supplied without curation.

Participants in the prospective study were enrolled through a virtual design, were aged roughly 18 to 90 years, and lived in about two dozen United States geographic areas. In the prospective study, participants were assigned to cohorts based on the clinical history participants reported in a screening survey and a study questionnaire. In the prospective study, mobile phlebotomists collected whole blood, serum and a nasopharyngeal or oropharyngeal swab from each participant. Participants in the prospective study had the option to provide additional blood draws and questionnaires over a roughly 2-month period. Prospective study blood samples were shipped either frozen or at room temperature before DNA extraction. TCRbeta CDR3 regions were amplified from genomic DNA by means of the immunoSEQ Assay, a bias-controlled multiplex PCR. The study's processing was this. Within the assay, amplification of reference gene primers was used to estimate how many nucleated cells each sample contained. To quantify the absolute abundance of each unique TCRbeta CDR3 rearrangement, sequence reads were collapsed and filtered. For each sample, productive Simpson clonality was calculated as the square root of Simpson's diversity index over productive rearrangements. Held by TCRdb, this immuneACCESS table contains in-frame sequences only and omits some clones. Under half of the omission traces to an unresolved V gene where checked; the cause of the rest is unknown. V and J calls plus clone size are reproduced from that table; the DNA served to infer D and trimming. Here the sample has fewer than 200,000 clones; 81% occur a single time. The leading ten clones occupy about 6% of the sample.

CDR1 and CDR2, looked up from the germline V gene (reference sequence), are LGHDT and YNNKEL. The CDR3 spans 14 residues, from the cysteine through the phenylalanine. Just the 42-base CDR3 DNA is kept, in frame starting at base 1. The germline ends are 11 bases apart after V is trimmed by 5 bases and J by 0 bases. The chain is encoded by TRBV3-1 (or the pseudogene TRBV3-2) joined to TRBJ2-7; D gene: possibly TRBD2, on 6 matching bases. Sequencing input: PBMCs or T cells enriched from blood (not recorded which). This receptor was taken from a woman between 40 and 50 years old with acute COVID-19. The sequenced DNA: TGTGCCAGCAGCTACGGGGGAAGCTCCTACGAGCAGTACTTC. Its amino acids are CASSYGGSSYEQYF.